Presented here are 16 T cell receptor beta chains from one specimen sequenced in a study of T-cell memory formation after mild COVID-19. In TCRdb, the 5' RACE reads were re-called with MiXCR into one record per CDR3 protein. The sample contains 170,000 or so distinct CDR3 sequences, 20% to 25% of which appear only once. Sequencing was carried out using PBMCs or a T cell subset sorted from them (not recorded which). The receptor set was obtained from an adult woman who had mild COVID-19 (a few samples of this study predate the infection). Cell type and time point are not known.

The J gene is TRBJ2-7, the V gene TRBV7-2, with 8 bases fitting TRBD1. With 8 bases clipped from V and 4 bases from J, the junction kept 16 bases outside the gene matches. There are 16 residues in the CDR3. Germline V gives CDR1 SGHTA, CDR2 FQGNSA. Here the CDR3 DNA reads TGTGCCAGCTCCCCAGGACCGGGACAGGCTGTTTACGAGCAGTACTTC. Translation gives CASSPGPGQAVYEQYF.

The genes are TRBV7-2 and TRBJ1-6, with 7 nucleotides matching TRBD1. Trimming took 4 bases from V and 1 from J; bases not matched to a gene: 4. Germline values: CDR1 SGHTA, CDR2 FQGNSA. This CDR3 spans 16 amino acids. The CDR3 loop is CASSSSRGSYNSPLHF. CDR3 nucleotide sequence: TGTGCCAGCAGCTCCAGCAGGGGGTCCTATAATTCACCCCTCCACTTT.

This clonotype has only a few counts. The chain has TRBV7-9 and TRBJ2-2; D perhaps matches TRBD2 (5 bases). This CDR3 region has 15 residues. The V gene's germline CDR1 is SEHNR and CDR2 FQNEAQ (reference sequence). V was clipped by 3 bases and J by 5 bases, with 13 bases between them. The CDR3: CASSFEISETGELFF. In DNA, the CDR3 is TGTGCCAGCAGCTTTGAGATTAGCGAGACCGGGGAGCTGTTTTTT.

This clonotype appeared a few times. The V gene is TRBV6-6, the J gene TRBJ2-1; D unclear. The CDR3 length is 13 residues. Germline V gene lookup returns CDR1 MNHNY and CDR2 SVGAGI (reference sequence). Trimming cost V 1 base and J 8 bases, with 9 bases left between them. The CDR3 is CASSYFPGHEQFF. CDR3 DNA: TGTGCCAGCAGTTACTTCCCCGGACATGAGCAGTTCTTC.

The V and J genes are TRBV7-2 and TRBJ2-1; D is unresolved. The CDR3 extends over 17 amino acids. Trimming removed 0 bases from V and 4 bases from J, with 16 bases in between. Germline CDR1 and CDR2: SGHTA and FQGNSA. CDR3 protein: CASSLAAVGRVYNEQFF. DNA for the CDR3: TGTGCCAGCAGCTTAGCGGCAGTTGGCCGGGTGTACAATGAGCAGTTCTTC.

The table lists this clonotype with a few counts. The rearrangement uses TRBV12-3 or TRBV12-4 and TRBJ1-1; no clear D gene. V was cut by 4 bases and J by 5 bases, with 11 bases left in between. CDR3 length equals 13 residues. The CDR3 nucleotides are TGTGCCAGCAGTTCCGGGGTATGGACTGAAGCTTTCTTT. It yields the protein CASSSGVWTEAFF.

This clonotype has more than one count but fewer than ten. This chain links TRBV6-2 or TRBV6-3 with TRBJ1-5; 10 positions agree with TRBD1. CDR3 length equals 13 residues. Trimming took 8 bases from V and 6 from J; bases not matched to a gene: 4. Germline CDR1 and CDR2: MNHEY and SVGEGT. The CDR3 is CASGQGVRQPQHF. DNA for the CDR3: TGTGCCAGCGGACAGGGGGTGCGTCAGCCCCAGCATTTT.

The V and J genes are TRBV5-5 and TRBJ1-5; TRBD1 might be the D (5 bases). The CDR3 is 14 residues long. Germline lookup yields CDR1 SGHKS and CDR2 YYEKEE (reference sequence). Trimming took 1 base from V and 7 from J, leaving 12 bases between them. The CDR3 protein is CASSLYPEGQPQHF. In DNA form, the CDR3 reads TGTGCCAGCAGCTTGTATCCAGAGGGGCAGCCCCAGCATTTT.

This CDR3 reads CASSPGTASGANVLTF. The CDR3 region has the DNA TGTGCCAGCAGCCCTGGGACCGCCTCTGGGGCCAACGTCCTGACTTTC. The genes are TRBV12-3 or TRBV12-4 and TRBJ2-6, with D perhaps TRBD1 or TRBD2 (5 bases each). The CDR3 loop spans 16 amino acids. The V and J ends lost 6 bases and 0 bases respectively, with 12 bases between them.

This clonotype has just a few counts. This chain connects TRBV7-6 to TRBJ2-2; D is uncertain. The CDR3 totals 13 residues. The V gene's germline CDR1 is SGHVS and CDR2 FNYEAQ. V lost 3 bases and J lost 8, with 10 bases in between. The CDR3 loop is CASSFPGWGELFF. CDR3 DNA: TGTGCCAGCAGCTTCCCGGGTTGGGGGGAGCTGTTTTTT.

This clonotype showed up many times. The genes are TRBV2 and TRBJ2-7; TRBD2 aligns across 9 bases. Trimming at V came to 6 bases and at J to 4 bases, leaving 7 bases not matched to a gene. Germline V gene data show CDR1 as SNHLY and CDR2 as FYNNEI. The CDR3 loop spans 14 amino acids. This CDR3 is CASRQTSGAYEQYF. CDR3 nucleotide sequence: TGTGCCAGCAGGCAGACTAGCGGAGCTTACGAGCAGTACTTC.

A remark on this clonotype: Compared with germline, one end of the junction differs, possibly owing to a read error. The CDR3 is CASSPVGNTEALF. The CDR3 nucleotides read TGTGCCAGCTCACCAGTAGGAAACACTGAAGCTTTATTT. The chain links TRBV18 to TRBJ1-1, with no clear D. CDR1 and CDR2 from the germline V gene are KGHSH and LQKENI. This CDR3 is 13 amino acids long.

Here the CDR3 DNA reads TGTGCCAGTGGGCATCCCCAGCATTTT. Translated, it gives CASGHPQHF. The chain is built from TRBV19 and TRBJ1-5; D gene unclear. V lost 8 bases to trimming and J lost 10 bases, with 6 bases between them. The CDR3 has 9 residues. Germline CDR1 LNHDA, CDR2 SQIVND (reference sequence).

This clonotype showed up just a few times. The chain joins TRBV7-3 to TRBJ2-7; D is perhaps TRBD2 (5 bases). Between the trimmed V and J ends, which lost 9 bases and 6 bases, there was a span of 18 bases. CDR1 and CDR2 from the germline V gene are SGHTA and FQGTGA. The CDR3 loop spans 13 amino acids. In DNA form, the CDR3 reads TGTGCCAGTTCCGAGACTAAGGCGTCCGAGCAGTACTTC. Translated: CASSETKASEQYF.

This clonotype has more than one count but fewer than ten. The rearrangement uses TRBV6-2 or TRBV6-3 and TRBJ2-2; 8 bases agree with TRBD2. The length of the CDR3 is 17 residues. Germline V gives CDR1 MNHEY, CDR2 SVGEGT. J was trimmed by 3 bases and V by 2 bases; bases with no gene match: 8. In nucleotides, the CDR3 is TGTGCCAGCAGTTACGATCGGCTAGCGGGTTACACCGGGGAGCTGTTTTTT. Protein product: CASSYDRLAGYTGELFF.

This chain uses TRBV4-1 with TRBJ2-7, with TRBD1 matching 7 bases. V was clipped by 0 bases and J by 2 bases; unmatched bases: 4. The CDR3 length is 15 residues. Germline lookup yields CDR1 MGHRA and CDR2 YSYEKL. The CDR3 coding sequence is TGCGCCAGCAGCCAAGAACAGGGGCCAACCTACGAGCAGTACTTC. It codes for CASSQEQGPTYEQYF.